This T cell receptor beta chain was retrieved from a study of blood T cells in healthy people across ages. Combining a sample-barcoded 5' primer with a J-beta primer mix, a second PCR ran for about 6 to 12 cycles. TCRdb used MiXCR to reprocess the 5' RACE reads, holding one entry per CDR3 protein. In the table there are more than 650,000 distinct CDR3 sequences, around a fifth of which are singletons. V was trimmed by 2 bases and J by 0 bases, leaving 12 bases between them. Germline lookup yields CDR1 SGHRS and CDR2 YFSETQ. The CDR3 is made up of 16 amino acids. Sequencing was carried out using blood. The chain couples TRBV5-1 to TRBJ2-1; maybe TRBD2 (5 bases). The receptor was derived from a man aged 70 or older in good health. DNA of the CDR3: TGCGCCAGCAGCTTCGGACTCGCCAGCTCCTACAATGAGCAGTTCTTC. Amino acid sequence: CASSFGLASSYNEQFF.